These 13 T cell receptor beta chains were all obtained from the same sample, sequenced in a study of cytomegalovirus exposure and HLA in healthy donors. Amplification used 60 Vbeta primers and 13 Jbeta primers. Measured with immunoSEQ multiplex PCR; TCRdb has only the in-frame clones, and not every one. The sample yields around 130,000 clones, around 70% seen once. The source material was PBMCs. The receptors shown here come from a middle-aged man in good health and CMV-seropositive.

The chain recombines TRBV28 with TRBJ2-7, with D possibly being TRBD2 (6 bases). The CDR3 covers 14 residues. V was pared by 2 bases and J by 4 bases, with 12 bases between. The germline V gene encodes CDR1 MDHEN and CDR2 SYDVKM. CDR3 region: CASSLTGERYEQYF. Here the CDR3 DNA reads TGTGCCAGCAGTTTAACGGGAGAACGGTACGAGCAGTACTTC.

This clone has just a few counts. Other DNA sequences from this sample encode an identical CDR3 as well. This chain connects TRBV7-8 to TRBJ2-7, with unresolved D. Germline CDR1 reads SGHVS; CDR2 reads FQNEAQ. This CDR3 region has 15 residues. The V end lost 2 bases, the J end lost 0 bases, and 11 bases lay between the germline ends. CDR3 sequence reads: CASSLRVSSSYEQYF. CDR3 DNA sequence: TGTGCCAGCAGCTTACGCGTCTCTAGCTCCTACGAGCAGTACTTC. Full variable domain (remainder filled in from reference TRBV7-8 and TRBJ2-7): GAGVSQSPRYKVAKRGQDVALRCDPISGHVSLFWYQQALGQGPEFLTYFQNEAQLDKSGLPSDRFFAERPEGSVSTLKIQRTQQEDSAVYLCASSLRVSSSYEQYFGPGTRLTVT.

This sequence joins TRBV7-9 and TRBJ2-3; TRBD2 aligns across 12 bases. The length of the CDR3 is 17 residues. V gave up 0 bases and J gave up 6 bases; unmatched junction bases: 7. Germline V gives CDR1 SEHNR, CDR2 FQNEAQ (reference sequence). CDR3 in amino acids: CASSLAQTSGSPDTQYF. CDR3 coding DNA: TGTGCCAGCAGCTTAGCGCAGACTAGCGGGAGCCCTGATACGCAGTATTTT.

The J gene is TRBJ2-1, the V gene TRBV5-1; 13 nucleotides match TRBD2. Germline CDR1 reads SGHRS; CDR2 reads YFSETQ. Trimming at V came to 4 bases and at J to 9 bases, leaving 7 bases not matched to a gene. This CDR3 has 15 amino acids. The CDR3 DNA follows: TGCGCCAGCAGCCCCGGACTAGCGGGAGAGGGTGAGCAGTTCTTC. Translation gives CASSPGLAGEGEQFF.

This clone was seen once. Other DNA sequences in the sample encode the same CDR3. The chain carries TRBV10-1 and TRBJ2-7, with a weak D call TRBD2 (6 bases). V shed 3 bases and J shed 3 bases, with 15 bases lying between them. The CDR3 contains 15 residues. Germline V lookup: CDR1 WNHNN, CDR2 SYGVQD (reference sequence). The CDR3: CASSENTGGIYEQYF. CDR3 DNA sequence: TGCGCCAGCAGTGAAAATACAGGAGGGATCTACGAGCAGTACTTC.

This sequence joins TRBV7-2 and TRBJ2-1; 9 bases align to TRBD2. CDR3 size: 15 residues. V shed 2 bases, J shed 9 bases, and the junction held 8 bases outside the gene matches. The germline CDR1 and CDR2 sequences are SGHTA and FQGNSA. CDR3 DNA: TGTGCCAGCAGCTTAAAGCGGGGGGCCACGGGTGAGCAGTTCTTC. Its translation: CASSLKRGATGEQFF.

This clone was counted a few times. The chain joins TRBV9 to TRBJ2-2; 7 nucleotides align to TRBD2. Germline loops: CDR1 SGDLS, CDR2 YYNGEE. The trim removed 7 bases at V and 8 bases at J, leaving 11 bases unmatched. CDR3 length: 14 residues. The CDR3 loop is CASSGGGGTGELFF. The CDR3 DNA sequence: TGTGCCAGCTCGGGTGGGGGGGGTACGGGGGAGCTGTTTTTT.

The J gene is TRBJ1-1, the V gene TRBV12-5; D is undetermined. V gave up 4 bases and J gave up 9 bases, with 12 bases separating them. The CDR3 runs 12 residues. CDR1 and CDR2 from the germline V gene are LGHNT and FRNRAP. CDR3 sequence reads: CASGYPGGKAFF. Written as DNA, the CDR3 is TGTGCTAGTGGTTACCCGGGAGGGAAAGCTTTCTTT.

This clone was counted once. The genes are TRBV10-3 and TRBJ1-2; 7 bases agree with TRBD1. CDR1 and CDR2 from the germline V gene are ENHRY and SYGVKD. Germline trimming cut 4 bases from V and 4 bases from J; bases unmatched to any gene: 9. This CDR3 spans 15 amino acids. The CDR3 DNA reads as TGTGCCATCAGTGCGCCCGGGACAGAGGTCTATGGCTACACCTTC. Its translation: CAISAPGTEVYGYTF.

V and J are TRBV7-9 and TRBJ2-7, with 13 bases identical to TRBD2. The trim removed 4 bases at V and 0 bases at J, leaving 9 bases unmatched. Germline CDR1 reads SEHNR; CDR2 reads FQNEAQ (reference sequence). The CDR3 consists of 18 residues. The CDR3 nucleotides read TGTGCCAGCAGCTCTGGACTAGCGGGGGCTGGGAGCTCCTACGAGCAGTACTTC. It translates to CASSSGLAGAGSSYEQYF.

This clone showed up just a few times. The J gene is TRBJ1-6, the V gene TRBV28, with TRBD1 matching 9 bases. Trimming removed 6 bases from V and 6 bases from J; junction bases left unmatched: 12. CDR3 length: 17 amino acids. Germline V CDR1 and CDR2: MDHEN, SYDVKM. The CDR3 here is CASSPAGTGMSNSPLHF. CDR3 DNA: TGTGCCAGCAGCCCTGCCGGGACAGGGATGAGTAATTCACCCCTCCACTTT. Full variable domain (outside the CDR3, taken from reference TRBV28 and TRBJ1-6): DVKVTQSSRYLVKRTGEKVFLECVQDMDHENMFWYRQDPGLGLRLIYFSYDVKMKEKGDIPEGYSVSREKKERFSLILESASTNQTSMYLCASSPAGTGMSNSPLHFGNGTRLTVT.

This sequence joins TRBV7-2 and TRBJ1-5; the D gene is possibly TRBD1 (6 bases). Trimming took off 6 bases at V and 4 bases at J, with 10 bases between the two ends. The CDR3 is made up of 13 amino acids. Germline loops: CDR1 SGHTA, CDR2 FQGNSA. The CDR3, as DNA: TGTGCCAGCAGGGTAGACAGGAATCAGCCCCAGCATTTT. Amino acids: CASRVDRNQPQHF.

This clone showed up just a few times. The CDR3 DNA follows: TGTGCCAGCACGGACAGGGGCGGATCTAATGAAAAACTGTTTTTT. This sequence encodes CASTDRGGSNEKLFF. The rearrangement uses TRBV28 and TRBJ1-4; 9 positions match TRBD1. V lost 7 bases to trimming and J lost 3 bases; unmatched junction nucleotides: 6. The CDR3 length is 15 residues. Germline assignment: CDR1 MDHEN and CDR2 SYDVKM.